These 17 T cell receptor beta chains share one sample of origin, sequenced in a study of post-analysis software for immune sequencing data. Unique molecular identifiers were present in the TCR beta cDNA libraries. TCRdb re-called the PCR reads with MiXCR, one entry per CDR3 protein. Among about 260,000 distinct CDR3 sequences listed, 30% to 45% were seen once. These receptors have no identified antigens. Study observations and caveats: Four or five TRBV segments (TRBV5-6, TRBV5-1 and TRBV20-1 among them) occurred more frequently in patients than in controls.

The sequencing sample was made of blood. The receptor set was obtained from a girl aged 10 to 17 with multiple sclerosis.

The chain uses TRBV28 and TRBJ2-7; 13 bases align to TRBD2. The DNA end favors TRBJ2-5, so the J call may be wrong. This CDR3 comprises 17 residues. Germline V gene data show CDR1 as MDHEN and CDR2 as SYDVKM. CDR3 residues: CASSPLGLAGARETQYF. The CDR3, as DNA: TGTGCCAGCAGTCCTCTAGGACTAGCGGGAGCACGGGAGACCCAGTACTTC.

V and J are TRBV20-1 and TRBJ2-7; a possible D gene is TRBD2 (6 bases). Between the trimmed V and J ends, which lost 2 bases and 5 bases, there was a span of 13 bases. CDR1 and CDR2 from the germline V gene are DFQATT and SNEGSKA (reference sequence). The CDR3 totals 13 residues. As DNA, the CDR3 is TGCAGTGCTAGACGCTACGGGAGTCACGAGCAGTACTTC. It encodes CSARRYGSHEQYF.

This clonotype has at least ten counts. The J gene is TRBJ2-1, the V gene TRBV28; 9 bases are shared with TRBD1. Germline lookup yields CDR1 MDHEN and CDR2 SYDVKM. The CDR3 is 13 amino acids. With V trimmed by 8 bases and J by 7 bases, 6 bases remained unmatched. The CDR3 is CASRRQGGNEQFF. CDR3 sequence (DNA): TGTGCCAGCCGCCGACAGGGGGGGAATGAGCAGTTCTTC.

CDR3 in DNA: TGCAGTGCTAGCCAATCCGGACTAGCGAAGTACAATGAGCAGTTCTTC. This encodes CSASQSGLAKYNEQFF. This chain connects TRBV20-1 to TRBJ2-1; TRBD2 agrees at 9 bases. The CDR3 is 16 residues long. V lost 3 bases and J lost 4; bases outside the gene matches: 10. Germline lookup yields CDR1 DFQATT and CDR2 SNEGSKA (reference sequence).

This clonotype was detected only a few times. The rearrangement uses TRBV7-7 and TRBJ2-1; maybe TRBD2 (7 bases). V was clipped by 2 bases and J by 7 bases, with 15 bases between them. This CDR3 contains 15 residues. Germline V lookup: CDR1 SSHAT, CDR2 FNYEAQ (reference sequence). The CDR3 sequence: CASSLMIGGGNEQFF. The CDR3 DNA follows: TGTGCCAGCAGCTTAATGATAGGGGGGGGGAATGAGCAGTTCTTC.

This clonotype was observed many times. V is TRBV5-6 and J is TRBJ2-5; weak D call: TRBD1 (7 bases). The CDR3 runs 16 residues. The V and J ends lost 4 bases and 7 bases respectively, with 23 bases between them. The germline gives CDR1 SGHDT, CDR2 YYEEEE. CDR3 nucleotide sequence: TGTGCCAGCAGCCGAGGGCGGGGACAGCGTCTAGTGACCCAGTACTTC. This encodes CASSRGRGQRLVTQYF.

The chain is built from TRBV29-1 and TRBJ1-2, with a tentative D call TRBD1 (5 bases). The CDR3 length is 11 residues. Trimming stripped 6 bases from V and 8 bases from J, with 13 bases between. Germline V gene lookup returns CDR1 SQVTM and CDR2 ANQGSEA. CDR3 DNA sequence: TGCAGCGTCCGCGGGGAGGGGGGCTACACCTTC. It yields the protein CSVRGEGGYTF. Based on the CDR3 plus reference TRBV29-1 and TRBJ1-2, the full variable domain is SAVISQKPSRDICQRGTSLTIQCQVDSQVTMMFWYRQQPGQSLTLIATANQGSEATYESGFVIDKFPISRPNLTFSTLTVSNMSPEDSSIYLCSVRGEGGYTFGSGTRLTVV.

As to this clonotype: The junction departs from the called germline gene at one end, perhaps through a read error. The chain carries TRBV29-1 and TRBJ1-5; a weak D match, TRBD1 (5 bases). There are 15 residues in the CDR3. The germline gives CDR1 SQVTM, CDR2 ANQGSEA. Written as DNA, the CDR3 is TGCGGCGTCGGAATTGGTGGGGGTAGCAATCAGCCCCAGCATTTT. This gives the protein CGVGIGGGSNQPQHF.

The CDR3 loop reads CASSPAGEGYNEQFF. The CDR3 nucleotides read TGCGCCAGCAGCCCCGCGGGGGAGGGATACAATGAGCAGTTCTTC. The chain recombines TRBV5-1 with TRBJ2-1, with 7 bases aligning to TRBD2. Germline CDR1 is SGHRS and CDR2 is YFSETQ. After removal of 4 bases from V and 4 bases from J, the junction contained 8 bases not matched to a gene. The CDR3 consists of 15 residues.

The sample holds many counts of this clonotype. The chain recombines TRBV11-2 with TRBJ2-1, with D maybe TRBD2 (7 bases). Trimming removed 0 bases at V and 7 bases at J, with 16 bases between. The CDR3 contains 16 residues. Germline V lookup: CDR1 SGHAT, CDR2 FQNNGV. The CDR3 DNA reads TGTGCCAGCAGCTTAGATCGACTAGGGGGGGTAAATGAGCAGTTCTTC. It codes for CASSLDRLGGVNEQFF.

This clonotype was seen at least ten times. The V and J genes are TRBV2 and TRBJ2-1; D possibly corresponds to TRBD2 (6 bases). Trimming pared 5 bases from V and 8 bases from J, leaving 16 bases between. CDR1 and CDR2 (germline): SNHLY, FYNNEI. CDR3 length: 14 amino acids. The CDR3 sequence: CASSPGLIFHEQFF. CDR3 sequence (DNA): TGTGCCAGCAGTCCGGGACTTATTTTTCATGAGCAGTTCTTC.

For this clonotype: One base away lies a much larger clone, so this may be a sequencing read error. The CDR3 region has the DNA TGTGCCGGCAGTTCGGGAATCAACTATGGCTACACCTTC. Translating it yields CAGSSGINYGYTF. V is TRBV27 and J is TRBJ1-2; D remains ambiguous. CDR1 and CDR2 from the germline V gene are MNHEY and SMNVEV (reference sequence). The CDR3 totals 13 residues.

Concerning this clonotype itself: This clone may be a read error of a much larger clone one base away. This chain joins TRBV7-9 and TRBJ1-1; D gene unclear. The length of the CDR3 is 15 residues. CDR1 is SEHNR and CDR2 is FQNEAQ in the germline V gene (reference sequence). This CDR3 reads CAGSLAKGPGTEAFF. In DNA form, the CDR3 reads TGTGCCGGCAGCTTAGCGAAAGGACCTGGCACTGAAGCTTTCTTT.

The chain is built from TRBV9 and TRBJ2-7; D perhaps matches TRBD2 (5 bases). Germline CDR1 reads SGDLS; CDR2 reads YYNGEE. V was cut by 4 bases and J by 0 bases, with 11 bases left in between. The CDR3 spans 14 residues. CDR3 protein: CASSIIGSSYEQYF. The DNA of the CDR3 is TGTGCCAGCAGCATCATAGGGAGCTCCTACGAGCAGTACTTC.

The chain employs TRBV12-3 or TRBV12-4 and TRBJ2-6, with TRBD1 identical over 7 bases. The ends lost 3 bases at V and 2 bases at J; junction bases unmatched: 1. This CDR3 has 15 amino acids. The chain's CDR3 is CASSFRGTGANVLTF. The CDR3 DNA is TGTGCCAGCAGTTTCAGGGGGACTGGGGCCAACGTCCTGACTTTC.

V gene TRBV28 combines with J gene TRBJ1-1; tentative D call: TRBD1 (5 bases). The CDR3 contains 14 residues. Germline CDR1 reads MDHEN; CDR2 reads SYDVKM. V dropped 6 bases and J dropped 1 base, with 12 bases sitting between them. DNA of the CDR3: TGTGCCAGCAGAAAACAGGTGACGAACACTGAAGCTTTCTTT. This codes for CASRKQVTNTEAFF.

The CDR3 coding sequence is TGTGCCAGCAGACCCCTACAGGGACAGTCCCTCCACTTT. This codes for CASRPLQGQSLHF. The V gene is TRBV11-2, the J gene TRBJ1-6, with 7 positions matching TRBD1. The germline V gene encodes CDR1 SGHAT and CDR2 FQNNGV. Trimming took 6 bases from V and 14 from J; bases not matched to a gene: 10. This CDR3 comprises 13 residues.